This TCR beta chain was captured by sequencing in a study of B cell selection in AIRE deficiency. Study-level findings and limits: About a third of healthy-shared Treg sequences were found among patient Tconv cells. Shared Treg sequences were biased toward short CDR3s with few non-templated nucleotide insertions. Of approximately 3,700 shared Treg TCRbeta sequences, roughly 32% were healthy-only, about 8.6% patient-only. Tconv and Treg cells from AIRE-deficient patients resembled healthy donors in TCRBV usage, CDR3 length and diversity.

About this clone itself: What it binds is unknown.

Using immunoSEQ multiplex PCR, the repertoire was profiled, and TCRdb retains in-frame clones only, with some absent. The sample records about 14,000 clones, roughly 91% being singletons. Regulatory T cells were sorted as CD4+CD25hiCD127low/negative cells. The source of this sequence is a human donor with AIRE deficiency. The sequencing sample was made of Tregs sorted from PBMCs.

The CDR3 sequence is CASSPRTGTDTQYF. DNA of the CDR3: TGTGCCAGCAGCCCCCGGACAGGCACAGATACGCAGTATTTT. The genes are TRBV7-3 and TRBJ2-3; tentative D call: TRBD1 (6 bases). Trimming pared 5 bases from V and 1 base from J, leaving 10 bases between. From germline, CDR1 is SGHTA and CDR2 FQGTGA. The CDR3 runs to 14 residues. Filled out from reference TRBV7-3 and TRBJ2-3, the complete variable domain reads GAGVSQTPSNKVTEKGKYVELRCDPISGHTALYWYRQSLGQGPEFLIYFQGTGAADDSGLPNDRFFAVRPEGSVSTLKIQRTERGDSAVYLCASSPRTGTDTQYFGPGTRLTVL.